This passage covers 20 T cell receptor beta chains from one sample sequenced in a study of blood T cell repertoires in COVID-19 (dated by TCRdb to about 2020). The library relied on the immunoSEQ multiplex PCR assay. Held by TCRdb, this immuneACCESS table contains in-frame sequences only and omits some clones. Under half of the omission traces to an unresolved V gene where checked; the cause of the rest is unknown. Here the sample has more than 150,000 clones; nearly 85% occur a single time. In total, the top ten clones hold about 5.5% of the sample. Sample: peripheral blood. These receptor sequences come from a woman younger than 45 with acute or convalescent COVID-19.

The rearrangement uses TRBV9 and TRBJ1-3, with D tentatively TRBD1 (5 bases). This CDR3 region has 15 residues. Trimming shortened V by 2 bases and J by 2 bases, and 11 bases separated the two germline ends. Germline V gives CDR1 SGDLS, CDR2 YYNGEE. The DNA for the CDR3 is TGTGCCAGCAGCGTCGGGGGGAGGACTGGAAACACCATATATTTT. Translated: CASSVGGRTGNTIYF.

CDR3 residues: CASSYTGTGHTEAFF. In DNA, the CDR3 is TGTGCCAGCAGCTATACCGGGACAGGGCACACTGAAGCTTTCTTT. The chain recombines TRBV7-9 with TRBJ1-1; 9 positions agree with TRBD1. Losses at the gene ends were 4 bases for V and 3 bases for J; bases not matched to a gene: 6. Germline CDR1 SEHNR, CDR2 FQNEAQ (reference sequence). This CDR3 region has 15 residues.

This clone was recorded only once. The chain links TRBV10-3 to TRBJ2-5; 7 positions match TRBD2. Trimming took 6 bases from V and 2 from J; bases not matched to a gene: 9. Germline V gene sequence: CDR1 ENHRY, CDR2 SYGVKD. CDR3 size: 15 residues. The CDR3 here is CAIRGGDGRQETQYF. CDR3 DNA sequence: TGTGCCATCAGGGGGGGAGACGGGAGGCAAGAGACCCAGTACTTC.

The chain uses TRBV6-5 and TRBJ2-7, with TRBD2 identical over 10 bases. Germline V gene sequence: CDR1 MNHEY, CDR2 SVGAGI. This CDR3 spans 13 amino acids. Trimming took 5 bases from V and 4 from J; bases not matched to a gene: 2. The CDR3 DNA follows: TGTGCCAGCAGTCTAGCGGGAGTTTACGAGCAGTACTTC. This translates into CASSLAGVYEQYF.

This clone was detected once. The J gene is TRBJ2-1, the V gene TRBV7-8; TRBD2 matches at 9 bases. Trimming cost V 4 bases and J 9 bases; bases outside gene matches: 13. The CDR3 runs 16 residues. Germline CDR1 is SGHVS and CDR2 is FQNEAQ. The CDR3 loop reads CASSSQTSGLGSEQFF. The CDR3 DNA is TGTGCCAGCAGCTCCCAGACTAGCGGCCTCGGGAGTGAGCAGTTCTTC.

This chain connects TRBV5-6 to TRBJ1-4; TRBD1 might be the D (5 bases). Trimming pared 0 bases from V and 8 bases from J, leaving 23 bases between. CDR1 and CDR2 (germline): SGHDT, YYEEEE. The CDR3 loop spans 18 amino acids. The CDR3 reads CASSLVGQMDARGEKLFF. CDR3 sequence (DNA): TGTGCCAGCAGCTTGGTAGGCCAGATGGATGCAAGGGGAGAAAAACTGTTTTTT.

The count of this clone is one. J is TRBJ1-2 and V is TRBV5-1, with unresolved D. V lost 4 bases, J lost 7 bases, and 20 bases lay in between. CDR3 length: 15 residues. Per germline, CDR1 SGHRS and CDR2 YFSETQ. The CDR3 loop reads CASSVGDGVLAGYTF. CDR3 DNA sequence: TGCGCCAGCAGCGTGGGTGACGGGGTCTTGGCTGGCTACACCTTC. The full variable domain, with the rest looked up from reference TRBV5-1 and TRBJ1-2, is KAGVTQTPRYLIKTRGQQVTLSCSPISGHRSVSWYQQTPGQGLQFLFEYFSETQRNKGNFPGRFSGRQFSNSRSEMNVSTLELGDSALYLCASSVGDGVLAGYTFGSGTRLTVV.

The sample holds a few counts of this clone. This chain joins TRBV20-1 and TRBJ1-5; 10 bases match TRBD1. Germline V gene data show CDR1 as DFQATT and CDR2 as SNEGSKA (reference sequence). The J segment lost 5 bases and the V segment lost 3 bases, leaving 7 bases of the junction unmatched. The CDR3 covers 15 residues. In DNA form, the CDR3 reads TGCAGTGCTAGTGCCGGGACAGGGGCGCATCAGCCCCAGCATTTT. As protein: CSASAGTGAHQPQHF.

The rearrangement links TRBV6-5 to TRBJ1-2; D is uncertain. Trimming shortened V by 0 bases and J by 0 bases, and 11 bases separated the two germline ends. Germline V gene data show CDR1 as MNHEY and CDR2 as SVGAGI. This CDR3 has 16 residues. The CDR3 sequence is CASSYSVRGSNYGYTF. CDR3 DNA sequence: TGTGCCAGCAGTTACTCCGTCCGGGGTTCTAACTATGGCTACACCTTC.

The CDR3 DNA reads TGCAGTGCTAGATTCAGGGGGGGCTACACCTTC. Its translation: CSARFRGGYTF. The chain employs TRBV20-1 and TRBJ1-2; TRBD1 matches 7 bases. The CDR3 is 11 residues long. The V gene end was trimmed by 2 bases and the J gene end by 8 bases; junction bases not matched to a gene: 2. Germline CDR1 is DFQATT and CDR2 is SNEGSKA (reference sequence).

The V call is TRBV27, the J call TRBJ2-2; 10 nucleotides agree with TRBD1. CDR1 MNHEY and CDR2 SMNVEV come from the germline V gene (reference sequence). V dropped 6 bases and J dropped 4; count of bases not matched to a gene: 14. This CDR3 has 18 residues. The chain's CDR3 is CASSKRTGGLVGTGELFF. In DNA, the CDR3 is TGTGCCAGCAGCAAACGGACAGGGGGTCTTGTGGGCACCGGGGAGCTGTTTTTT.

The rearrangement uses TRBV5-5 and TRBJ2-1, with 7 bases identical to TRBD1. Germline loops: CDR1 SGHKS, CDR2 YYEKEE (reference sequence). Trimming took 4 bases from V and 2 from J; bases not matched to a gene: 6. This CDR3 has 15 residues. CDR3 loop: CASSAGDRTYNEQFF. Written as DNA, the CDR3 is TGTGCCAGCAGCGCCGGGGACAGAACCTACAATGAGCAGTTCTTC.

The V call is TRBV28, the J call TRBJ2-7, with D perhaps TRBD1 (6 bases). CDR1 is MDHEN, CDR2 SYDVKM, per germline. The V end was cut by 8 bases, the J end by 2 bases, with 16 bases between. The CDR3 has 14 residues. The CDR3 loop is CASYRAGTPYEQYF. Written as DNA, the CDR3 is TGTGCCAGCTATCGGGCTGGGACACCCTACGAGCAGTACTTC.

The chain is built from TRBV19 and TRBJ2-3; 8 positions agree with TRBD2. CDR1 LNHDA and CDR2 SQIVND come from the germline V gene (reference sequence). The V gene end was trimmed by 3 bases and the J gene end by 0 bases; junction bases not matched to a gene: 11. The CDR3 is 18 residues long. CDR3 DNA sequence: TGTGCCAGTAGTATCCCCACTAGCGGTACCTCTAGCACAGATACGCAGTATTTT. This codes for CASSIPTSGTSSTDTQYF.

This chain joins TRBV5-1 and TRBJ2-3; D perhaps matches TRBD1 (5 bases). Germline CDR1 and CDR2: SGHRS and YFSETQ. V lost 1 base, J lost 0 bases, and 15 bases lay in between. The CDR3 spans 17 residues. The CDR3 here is CASSLSGAGVSTDTQYF. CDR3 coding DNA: TGCGCCAGCAGCTTGTCTGGGGCAGGTGTTAGCACAGATACGCAGTATTTT.

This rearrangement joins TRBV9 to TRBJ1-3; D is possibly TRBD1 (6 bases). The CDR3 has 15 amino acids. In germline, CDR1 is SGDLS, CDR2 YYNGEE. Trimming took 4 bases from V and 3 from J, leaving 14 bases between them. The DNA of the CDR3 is TGTGCCAGCAGCCGGGGAGGGGGGATTGGAAACACCATATATTTT. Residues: CASSRGGGIGNTIYF.

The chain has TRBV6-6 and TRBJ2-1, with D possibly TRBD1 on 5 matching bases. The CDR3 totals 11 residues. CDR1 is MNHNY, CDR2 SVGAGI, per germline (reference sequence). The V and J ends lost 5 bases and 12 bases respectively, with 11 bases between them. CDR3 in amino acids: CASSTDSVQFF. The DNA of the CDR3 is TGTGCCAGCAGTACAGACAGTGTGCAGTTCTTC.

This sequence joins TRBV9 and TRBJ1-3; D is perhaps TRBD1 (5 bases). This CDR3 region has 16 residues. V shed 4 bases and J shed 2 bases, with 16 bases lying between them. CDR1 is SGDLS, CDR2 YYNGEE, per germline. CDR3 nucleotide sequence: TGTGCCAGCAGCTTAAGGAGGGGTCTCCCTGGAAACACCATATATTTT. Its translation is CASSLRRGLPGNTIYF.

The CDR3 nucleotides are TGTGCCAGCAGCTTAAGCGCGGGAGCCACAGATACGCAGTATTTT. It translates to CASSLSAGATDTQYF. This chain links TRBV11-3 with TRBJ2-3, with 7 bases identical to TRBD2. This CDR3 contains 15 residues. Germline assignment: CDR1 SGHNT and CDR2 YENEEA. After removal of 2 bases from V and 2 bases from J, the junction contained 4 bases not matched to a gene.

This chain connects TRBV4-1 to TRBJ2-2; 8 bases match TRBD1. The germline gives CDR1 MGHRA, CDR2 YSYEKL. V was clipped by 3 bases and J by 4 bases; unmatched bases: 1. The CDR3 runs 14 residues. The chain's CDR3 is CASSHTGGTGELFF. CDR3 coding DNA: TGCGCCAGCAGCCATACAGGGGGCACCGGGGAGCTGTTTTTT.